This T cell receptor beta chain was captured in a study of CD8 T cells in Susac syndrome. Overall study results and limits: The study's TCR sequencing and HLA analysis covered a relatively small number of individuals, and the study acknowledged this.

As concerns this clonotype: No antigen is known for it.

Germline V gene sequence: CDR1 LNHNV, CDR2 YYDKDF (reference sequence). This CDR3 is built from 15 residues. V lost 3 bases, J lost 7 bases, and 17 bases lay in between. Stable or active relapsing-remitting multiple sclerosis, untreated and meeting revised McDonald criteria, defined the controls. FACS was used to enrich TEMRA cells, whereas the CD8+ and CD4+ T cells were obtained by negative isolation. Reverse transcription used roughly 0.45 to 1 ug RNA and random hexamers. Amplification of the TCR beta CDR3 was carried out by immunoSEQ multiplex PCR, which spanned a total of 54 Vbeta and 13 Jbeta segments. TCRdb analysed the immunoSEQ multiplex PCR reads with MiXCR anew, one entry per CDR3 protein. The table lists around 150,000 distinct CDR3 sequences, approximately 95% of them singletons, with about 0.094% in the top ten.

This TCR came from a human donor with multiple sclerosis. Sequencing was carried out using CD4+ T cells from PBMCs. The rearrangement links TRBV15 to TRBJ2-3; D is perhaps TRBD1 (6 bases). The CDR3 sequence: CATSSTSGARNTQYF. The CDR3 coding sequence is TGTGCCACCAGCAGCACATCAGGGGCCCGGAATACGCAGTATTTT.